Listed here are 19 T cell receptor beta chains from one sample, sequenced in a study of T cells after yellow fever vaccination. TCRdb fed the 5' RACE reads into MiXCR, producing one record per CDR3 protein. The data hold hundreds of thousands of distinct CDR3 sequences, with approximately 4% observed a single time. Material: PBMCs, obtained 5 days after the yellow fever booster vaccination. Receptors were obtained from a man between 18 and 35 years old who received the YFV17D yellow fever vaccine.

This rearrangement joins TRBV10-2 to TRBJ2-5; no definite D call. The CDR3 totals 13 residues. The V end lost 3 bases, the J end lost 4 bases, and 9 bases lay between the germline ends. In germline, CDR1 is WSHSY, CDR2 SAAADI. DNA for the CDR3: TGCGCCAGCAGTGATTGGTCTAGAGAGACCCAGTACTTC. This translates into CASSDWSRETQYF.

This clonotype was counted ten times or more. The V and J genes are TRBV20-1 and TRBJ2-1, with a tentative D call TRBD1 (5 bases). Germline V gene lookup returns CDR1 DFQATT and CDR2 SNEGSKA (reference sequence). The CDR3 extends over 12 amino acids. V was clipped by 8 bases and J by 1 base, with 9 bases between them. The CDR3 sequence: CSPGKSYNEQFF. CDR3 sequence (DNA): TGCAGTCCAGGGAAGTCCTACAATGAGCAGTTCTTC.

The CDR3 here is CASSPFRDSQGETQYF. CDR3 DNA sequence: TGTGCCAGCTCACCATTCCGGGACAGCCAAGGAGAGACCCAGTACTTC. The chain carries TRBV18 and TRBJ2-5; 7 positions match TRBD1. V shed 2 bases, J shed 4 bases, and the junction held 10 bases outside the gene matches. This CDR3 contains 16 residues. Germline V gene data show CDR1 as KGHSH and CDR2 as LQKENI.

The rearrangement uses TRBV2 and TRBJ2-5, with 8 bases lining up with TRBD1. The CDR3 is 20 residues long. Trimming took 5 bases from V and 5 from J; bases not matched to a gene: 25. Germline CDR1 and CDR2: SNHLY and FYNNEI. In DNA form, the CDR3 reads TGTGCCAGCAGTCTGGGTAGTGGGCAGGGGGCTTCTTCGTTTGGCGAGACCCAGTACTTC. It yields the protein CASSLGSGQGASSFGETQYF.

Written as DNA, the CDR3 is TGCGCCAGCAGCCAAGACAGGAAAGGGCCTGAAGCTTTCTTT. This encodes CASSQDRKGPEAFF. The rearrangement joins TRBV4-3 to TRBJ1-1, with unresolved D. With 0 bases removed from V and 6 bases from J, the gap between germline ends came to 11 bases. CDR1 and CDR2 (germline): LGHNA, YSLEER. The CDR3 covers 14 residues.

This clonotype was counted a few times. The gene calls are TRBV10-3 and TRBJ1-6, with D perhaps matching TRBD1 (6 bases). The CDR3 totals 15 residues. The germline gives CDR1 ENHRY, CDR2 SYGVKD. V was trimmed by 2 bases and J by 10 bases, leaving 15 bases between them. CDR3 protein: CAISEGAQGESPLHF. The CDR3 region has the DNA TGTGCCATCAGTGAGGGGGCACAGGGAGAATCACCCCTCCACTTT.

This rearrangement joins TRBV5-1 to TRBJ1-1; 7 nucleotides match TRBD1. Germline CDR1 and CDR2: SGHRS and YFSETQ. There are 15 residues in the CDR3. After removal of 0 bases from V and 2 bases from J, the junction contained 4 bases not matched to a gene. DNA for the CDR3: TGCGCCAGCAGCTTGGGGGACAGATTAAACACTGAAGCTTTCTTT. This gives the protein CASSLGDRLNTEAFF.

The chain links TRBV7-6 to TRBJ2-1; 9 bases are shared with TRBD1. CDR3 length: 19 amino acids. V was pared by 0 bases and J by 7 bases, with 16 bases of the junction left unmatched. Germline CDR1 and CDR2: SGHVS and FNYEAQ. The CDR3 nucleotides are TGTGCCAGCAGCTTAGCGGCCGATCGGGACAGGGCCTTAATAAATGAGCAGTTCTTC. This translates into CASSLAADRDRALINEQFF.

This clonotype showed up just a few times. V gene TRBV4-1 combines with J gene TRBJ2-2, with a weak D call TRBD2 (6 bases). The CDR3 loop spans 16 amino acids. The germline V gene has CDR1 MGHRA and CDR2 YSYEKL. Trimming shortened V by 1 base and J by 3 bases, and 12 bases separated the two germline ends. The CDR3 loop reads CASSQGGDAYTGELFF. The CDR3 DNA is TGCGCCAGCAGCCAAGGGGGGGACGCGTACACCGGGGAGCTGTTTTTT.

This clonotype showed up many times. The CDR3 spells CASSLDGAKNIQYF. Here the CDR3 DNA reads TGTGCCAGCAGTTTAGATGGGGCCAAAAACATTCAGTACTTC. This chain uses TRBV12-3 or TRBV12-4 with TRBJ2-4; D gene uncertain. The CDR3 covers 14 residues. V was clipped by 1 base and J by 1 base, with 5 bases between them.

The chain has TRBV20-1 and TRBJ2-5; 9 nucleotides align to TRBD2. Germline V lookup: CDR1 DFQATT, CDR2 SNEGSKA (reference sequence). The J segment lost 3 bases and the V segment lost 3 bases, leaving 2 bases of the junction unmatched. The CDR3 covers 13 residues. The CDR3 nucleotides are TGCAGTGCTAGTTCTAGCGGGGAAGAGACCCAGTACTTC. Residues: CSASSSGEETQYF.

This clonotype appeared many times. The gene calls are TRBV7-3 and TRBJ2-1; 9 bases match TRBD1. J gave up 6 bases and V 2 bases, and 5 bases lay outside the gene matches. This CDR3 comprises 15 residues. Germline lookup yields CDR1 SGHTA and CDR2 FQGTGA. The CDR3 nucleotides read TGTGCCAGCAGCTTACCGGGACAGGGAATCAATGAGCAGTTCTTC. This translates into CASSLPGQGINEQFF. Complete variable domain (other parts from reference TRBV7-3 and TRBJ2-1): GAGVSQTPSNKVTEKGKYVELRCDPISGHTALYWYRQSLGQGPEFLIYFQGTGAADDSGLPNDRFFAVRPEGSVSTLKIQRTERGDSAVYLCASSLPGQGINEQFFGPGTRLTVL.

At least ten counts were recorded for this clonotype. The chain joins TRBV29-1 to TRBJ2-1; 14 bases align to TRBD2. J gave up 9 bases and V 7 bases, and 2 bases lay outside the gene matches. Germline CDR1 SQVTM, CDR2 ANQGSEA. The CDR3 is 12 residues long. The CDR3 bases are TGCAGCGGCGGACTAGCGGGAGGTGAGCAGTTCTTC. It translates to CSGGLAGGEQFF.

The chain carries TRBV7-2 and TRBJ2-3; D may be TRBD2 (7 bases). The CDR3 runs to 15 residues. Trimming stripped 5 bases from V and 5 bases from J, with 17 bases between. Germline CDR1 SGHTA, CDR2 FQGNSA. The CDR3 loop is CASSRTGGGGDTQYF. As DNA, the CDR3 is TGTGCCAGCAGCCGAACGGGGGGCGGAGGAGATACGCAGTATTTT.

The rearrangement uses TRBV7-8 and TRBJ2-1; 9 nucleotides align to TRBD2. V dropped 0 bases and J dropped 10; count of bases not matched to a gene: 7. The CDR3 is 15 amino acids. Germline V gene lookup returns CDR1 SGHVS and CDR2 FQNEAQ. The CDR3 spells CASSLAGGGAREQFF. The CDR3 nucleotides read TGTGCCAGCAGCTTAGCCGGCGGGGGGGCCAGGGAGCAGTTCTTC. Full variable domain (remainder filled in from reference TRBV7-8 and TRBJ2-1): GAGVSQSPRYKVAKRGQDVALRCDPISGHVSLFWYQQALGQGPEFLTYFQNEAQLDKSGLPSDRFFAERPEGSVSTLKIQRTQQEDSAVYLCASSLAGGGAREQFFGPGTRLTVL.

In its sample, this clonotype was seen many times. The chain recombines TRBV20-1 with TRBJ2-1; unclear D gene. Germline V gives CDR1 DFQATT, CDR2 SNEGSKA (reference sequence). The CDR3 is made up of 12 amino acids. Trimming pared 6 bases from V and 4 bases from J, leaving 10 bases between. CDR3 sequence (DNA): TGCAGTGCCAGCCAGGCTTACAATGAGCAGTTCTTC. Amino acid sequence: CSASQAYNEQFF.

This clonotype was picked up one time. The chain carries TRBV7-2 and TRBJ2-1; a possible D gene is TRBD2 (6 bases). The CDR3 extends over 15 amino acids. Germline lookup yields CDR1 SGHTA and CDR2 FQGNSA. V lost 1 base and J 2 bases, leaving 9 bases between the germline ends. The CDR3 reads CASSLGGVPYNEQFF. CDR3 sequence (DNA): TGTGCCAGCAGCTTAGGCGGGGTCCCCTACAATGAGCAGTTCTTC.

A note on this clonotype: At one end the junction does not follow the germline gene, possibly because of a read error. The V and J genes are TRBV7-3 and TRBJ1-2, with D possibly TRBD1 on 5 matching bases. Looked up from germline, CDR1 is SGHTA and CDR2 is FQGTGA. The CDR3 length is 12 residues. CDR3 region: CASSLQGTRAAF. The DNA of the CDR3 is TGTGCCAGCAGCTTACAGGGAACTCGTGCCGCCTTC.

The CDR3 nucleotides read TGTGCCAGCGGAGGCCCTAGCACAGATACGCAGTATTTT. Translated: CASGGPSTDTQYF. The rearrangement links TRBV6-6 to TRBJ2-3; the D gene is possibly TRBD2 (5 bases). The length of the CDR3 is 13 residues. V lost 8 bases, J lost 0 bases, and 9 bases lay in between. Looked up from germline, CDR1 is MNHNY and CDR2 is SVGAGI (reference sequence).